This T cell receptor (beta chain) emerged from a study of shared clonotypes between healthy human individuals (dated by TCRdb to about 2020). Background on the whole study: The cohort included three men and a couple of women between 18 and 49 years of age. Different laboratories and diverse techniques were used to prepare libraries and sequence TCR repertoires, to increase sequencing depth and limit assay-specific biases. For each donor, three plates each were used for CD4 naive and CD4 memory, two plates were used for CD8 naive, and one plate was used for CD8 memory. The study deeply sequenced blood TCR repertoires of about 5 healthy adults to estimate repertoire size and the extent of clonotype sharing between individuals. Between about 0.94 and 10 billion PBMCs per donor were obtained by leukapheresis.

The donors were healthy, HIV-negative adults who had no recently reported acute infections or vaccinations. Every donor was a Caucasian adult living in Nashville, Tennessee, USA. CD4+ T cells were enriched by magnetic negative selection; naive cells were then positively selected on CD45RA, and the negative fraction formed the memory subset. Blood was collected by leukapheresis, and PBMCs were isolated by Ficoll-Histopaque density gradient centrifugation and then cryopreserved in liquid nitrogen vapor phase. Analytical flow cytometry was used to check the purity and quantity of each magnetically sorted T cell population. Genomic DNA was isolated from each sorted fraction and quantified by UV absorbance on a Nanodrop 2000c. V drops 5 bases and J drops 6 bases, leaving 11 bases in between. Measured from the cysteine to the phenylalanine, the CDR3 is 13 residues long. The kept DNA is CDR3 alone, 39 bases in frame from the first base. Reading the germline V gene gives CDR1 SGHTA and CDR2 FQGNSA.

General findings and caveats noted by the study authors: Sampling was restricted to blood, and TCR repertoires in tissues likely differ from the TCR repertoires found in blood. Naive subsets generally had larger estimated clonotype richness than memory subsets. Pairwise subsampling led to the expectation that sequencing depth would affect the degree of clonotype sharing among donors. Even with the large sequencing depth, rarefaction of the sorted-subset datasets indicated that sequencing was incomplete. When a handful of donors were compared, the shared fraction of clonotypes was about 5.4% for naive CD4, 3.5% for naive CD8, 2.3% for memory CD4, and less than 0.5% for memory CD8. Because the study included a small number of donors, the genetic and exposure-history diversity represented was limited. Compared with non-shared clonotypes, clonotypes shared by all four sorted-subset donors had higher generation probabilities.

TCR CDR3 regions were amplified from genomic DNA by multiplex PCR using the deep immunoSEQ assay. Extracted genomic DNA from each cell subset was distributed evenly across all wells of several immunoSEQ 96-well plates, and each plate was treated as a replicate. For sorted subsets, about 200 ng genomic DNA, equal to about 30,000 T cell genomes, was loaded into each replicate PCR. Purified libraries were quantified with a Qubit 3.0 fluorometer, sized on a Bioanalyzer 2100, and re-quantified with the KAPA Library Quantification kit. Every immunoSEQ 96-well plate was sequenced on a separate single-read 150-cycle Illumina NextSeq 550 flow cell. The study's own analysis went as follows. The immunoSEQ output contained only junctional sequences without quality scores, so filtering could not match that applied to full-length reads. Sequences were annotated with PyIR, a Python wrapper for IgBLAST v1.9, using IMGT germline references to assign V/J genes and CDR3. Reads with weak V/J assignments (E-value above 1e-6), missing CDR3, stop codons, out-of-frame junctions, or ambiguous translated residues were removed. V3J clonotypes were defined by identical inferred V gene, J gene, and CDR3 amino acid sequence. Percentage overlap between repertoires was computed as shared unique clonotypes divided by the size of the smaller repertoire. Three approaches were used to assess repertoire richness: RTK rarefaction, the Chao1 estimator, and Recon v2.1 estimates of unobserved clonotypes. Generation probabilities for all TCRbeta clonotypes obtained by the gDNA method from a handful of donors were computed using OLGA. TCRdb carries this immuneACCESS record with in-frame sequences only. Its versions omit some clonotypes, under half of them owing to an unresolved V gene in the studies checked, with the rest unexplained. For V, J and clone size, that table is used; D and trimming come from the DNA. The sample table contains roughly 2.4 million clones; only one count was recorded for about 94% of them. The ten largest clonotypes hold roughly 0.13% of the sample.

A note on this clone: Its cognate antigen has yet to be identified. No base quality values were provided; no much bigger clone lies one nucleotide off.

Input material: naive CD4+ T cells sorted from blood. Explained via the paper, the cell subset or site label denotes: CD45RA+ positively selected. The chain couples TRBV7-2 to TRBJ2-4, with a tentative D gene TRBD1 over 6 matching bases. The TCR originated in a man aged 18 to 35 in good health. The nucleotide sequence reads as follows: TGTGCCAGCAGCCTCGGACAGAGAAACATTCAGTACTTC. This is translated as CASSLGQRNIQYF. Beyond the CDR3, the reference TRBV7-2 and TRBJ2-4 genes provide the residues; the full variable domain reads: GAGVSQSPSNKVTEKGKDVELRCDPISGHTALYWYRQSLGQGLEFLIYFQGNSAPDKSGLPSDRFSAERTGGSVSTLTIQRTQQEDSAVYLCASSLGQRNIQYFGAGTRLSVL.